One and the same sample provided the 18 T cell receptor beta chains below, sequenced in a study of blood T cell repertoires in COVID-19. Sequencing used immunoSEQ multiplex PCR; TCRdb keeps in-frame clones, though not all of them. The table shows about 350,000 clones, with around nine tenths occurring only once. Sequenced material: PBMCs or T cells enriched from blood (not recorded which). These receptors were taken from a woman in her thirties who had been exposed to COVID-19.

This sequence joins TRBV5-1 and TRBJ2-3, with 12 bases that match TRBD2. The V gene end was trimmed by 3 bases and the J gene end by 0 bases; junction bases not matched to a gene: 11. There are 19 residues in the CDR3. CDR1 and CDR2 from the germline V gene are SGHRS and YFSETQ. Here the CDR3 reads CASSSGLAGGVVSTDTQYF. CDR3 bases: TGCGCCAGCAGCTCCGGTCTAGCGGGAGGGGTTGTGAGCACAGATACGCAGTATTTT.

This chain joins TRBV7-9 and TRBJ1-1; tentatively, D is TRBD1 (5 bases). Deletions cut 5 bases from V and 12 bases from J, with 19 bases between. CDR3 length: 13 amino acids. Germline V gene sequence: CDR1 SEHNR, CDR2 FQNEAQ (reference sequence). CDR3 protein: CASSAALREVPFF. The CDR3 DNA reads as TGTGCCAGCAGCGCAGCTCTCAGGGAGGTGCCTTTCTTT.

DNA for the CDR3: TGTGCCAGCAGCAAACAACAGGGAGGGGCAGATACGCAGTATTTT. Amino acids: CASSKQQGGADTQYF. This chain uses TRBV28 with TRBJ2-3; D is possibly TRBD2 (7 bases). Per germline, CDR1 MDHEN and CDR2 SYDVKM. CDR3 length: 15 amino acids. V dropped 6 bases and J dropped 4 bases, with 17 bases sitting between them.

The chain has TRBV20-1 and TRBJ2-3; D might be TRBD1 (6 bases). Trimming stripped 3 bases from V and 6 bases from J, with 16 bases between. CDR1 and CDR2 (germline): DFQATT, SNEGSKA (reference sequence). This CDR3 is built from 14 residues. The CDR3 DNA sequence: TGCAGTGCTAGTCGTTCTGGGGGCCCGGATACGCAGTATTTT. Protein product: CSASRSGGPDTQYF.

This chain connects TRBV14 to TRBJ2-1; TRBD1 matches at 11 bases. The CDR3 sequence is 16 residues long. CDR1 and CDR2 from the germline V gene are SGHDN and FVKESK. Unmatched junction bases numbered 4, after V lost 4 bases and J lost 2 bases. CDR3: CASSLGQGAAYNEQFF. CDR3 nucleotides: TGTGCCAGCAGCCTAGGACAGGGGGCGGCCTACAATGAGCAGTTCTTC.

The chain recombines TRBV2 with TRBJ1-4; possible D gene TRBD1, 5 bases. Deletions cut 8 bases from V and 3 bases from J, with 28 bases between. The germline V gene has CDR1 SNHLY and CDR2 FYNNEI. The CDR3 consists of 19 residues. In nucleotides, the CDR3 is TGTGCCAGCCGATCCGTATGGGCAGGATCACCGGGGGCTAATGAAAAACTGTTTTTT. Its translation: CASRSVWAGSPGANEKLFF.

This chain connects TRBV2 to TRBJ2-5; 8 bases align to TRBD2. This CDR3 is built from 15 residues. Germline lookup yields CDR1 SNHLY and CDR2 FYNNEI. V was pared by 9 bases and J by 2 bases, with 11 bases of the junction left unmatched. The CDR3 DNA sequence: TGTGCCAGGAATCCTTTGGCGGGAGGTCAAGAGACCCAGTACTTC. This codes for CARNPLAGGQETQYF.

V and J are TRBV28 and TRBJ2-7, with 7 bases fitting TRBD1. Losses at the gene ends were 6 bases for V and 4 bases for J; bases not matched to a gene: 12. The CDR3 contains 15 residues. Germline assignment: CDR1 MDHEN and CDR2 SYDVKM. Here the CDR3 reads CASSQVGTEGYEQYF. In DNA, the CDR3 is TGTGCCAGCAGCCAGGTCGGGACAGAAGGTTACGAGCAGTACTTC.

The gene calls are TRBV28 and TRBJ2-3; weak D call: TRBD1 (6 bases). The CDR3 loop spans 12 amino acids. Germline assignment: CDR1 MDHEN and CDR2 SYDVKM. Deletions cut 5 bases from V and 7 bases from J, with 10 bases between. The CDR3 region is CASSTGIYTQYF. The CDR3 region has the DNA TGTGCCAGCAGTACAGGGATCTATACGCAGTATTTT.

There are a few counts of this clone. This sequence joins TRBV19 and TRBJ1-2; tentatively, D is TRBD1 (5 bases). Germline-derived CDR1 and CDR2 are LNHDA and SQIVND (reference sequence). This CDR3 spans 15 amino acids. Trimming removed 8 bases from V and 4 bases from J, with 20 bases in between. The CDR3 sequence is CASALRSSGGYGYTF. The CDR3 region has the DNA TGTGCCAGTGCTCTACGGTCCTCCGGGGGCTATGGCTACACCTTC. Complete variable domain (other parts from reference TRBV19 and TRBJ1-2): DGGITQSPKYLFRKEGQNVTLSCEQNLNHDAMYWYRQDPGQGLRLIYYSQIVNDFQKGDIAEGYSVSREKKESFPLTVTSAQKNPTAFYLCASALRSSGGYGYTFGSGTRLTVV.

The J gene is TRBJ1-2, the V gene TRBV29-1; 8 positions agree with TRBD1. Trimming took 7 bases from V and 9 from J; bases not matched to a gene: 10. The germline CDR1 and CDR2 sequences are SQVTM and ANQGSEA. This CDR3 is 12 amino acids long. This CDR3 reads CSARGQGNSYTF. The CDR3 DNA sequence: TGCAGCGCCAGGGGGCAGGGAAATAGCTACACCTTC. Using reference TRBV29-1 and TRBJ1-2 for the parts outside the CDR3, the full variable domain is SAVISQKPSRDICQRGTSLTIQCQVDSQVTMMFWYRQQPGQSLTLIATANQGSEATYESGFVIDKFPISRPNLTFSTLTVSNMSPEDSSIYLCSARGQGNSYTFGSGTRLTVV.

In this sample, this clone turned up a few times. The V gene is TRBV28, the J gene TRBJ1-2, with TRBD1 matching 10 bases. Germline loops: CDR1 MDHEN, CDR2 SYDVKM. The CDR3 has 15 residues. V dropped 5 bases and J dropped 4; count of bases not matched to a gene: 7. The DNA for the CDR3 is TGTGCCAGCAGTACCGGGACAGGGGTTTTCTATGGCTACACCTTC. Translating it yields CASSTGTGVFYGYTF.

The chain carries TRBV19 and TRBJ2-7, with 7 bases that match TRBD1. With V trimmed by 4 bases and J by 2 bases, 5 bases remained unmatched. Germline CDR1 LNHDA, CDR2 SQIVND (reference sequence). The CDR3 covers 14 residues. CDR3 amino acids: CASSKTGATYEQYF. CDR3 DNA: TGTGCCAGTAGTAAAACAGGGGCCACCTACGAGCAGTACTTC.

Here the CDR3 DNA reads TGTGCCAGCAGGCCCGGACAGGGGTTTATCTACGAGCAGTACTTC. Protein: CASRPGQGFIYEQYF. The chain is built from TRBV28 and TRBJ2-7, with 9 bases that match TRBD1. Trimming at V came to 6 bases and at J to 3 bases, leaving 9 bases not matched to a gene. The germline V gene encodes CDR1 MDHEN and CDR2 SYDVKM. The CDR3 runs to 15 residues.

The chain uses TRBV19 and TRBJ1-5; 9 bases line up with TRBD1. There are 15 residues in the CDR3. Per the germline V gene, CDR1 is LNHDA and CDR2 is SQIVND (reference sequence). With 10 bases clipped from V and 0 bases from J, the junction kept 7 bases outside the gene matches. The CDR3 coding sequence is TGTGCCACAGCGGACAGGGGCAATAGCAATCAGCCCCAGCATTTT. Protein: CATADRGNSNQPQHF.

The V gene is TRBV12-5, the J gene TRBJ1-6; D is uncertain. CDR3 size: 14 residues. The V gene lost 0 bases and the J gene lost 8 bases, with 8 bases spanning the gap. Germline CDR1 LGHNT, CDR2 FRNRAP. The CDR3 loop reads CASGLVQPDSPLHF. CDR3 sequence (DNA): TGTGCTAGTGGTTTGGTACAGCCCGATTCACCCCTCCACTTT.

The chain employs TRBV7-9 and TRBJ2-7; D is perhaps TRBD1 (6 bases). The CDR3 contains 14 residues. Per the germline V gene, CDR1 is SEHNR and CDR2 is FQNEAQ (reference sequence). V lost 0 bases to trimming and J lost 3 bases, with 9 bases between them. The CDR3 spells CASSLAGQLYEQYF. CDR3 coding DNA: TGTGCCAGCAGCTTAGCCGGACAGCTCTACGAGCAGTACTTC.

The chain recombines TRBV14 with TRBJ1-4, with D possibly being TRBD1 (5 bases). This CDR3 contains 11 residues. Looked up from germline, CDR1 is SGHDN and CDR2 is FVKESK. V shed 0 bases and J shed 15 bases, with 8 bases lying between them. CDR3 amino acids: CASSQDRQLFF. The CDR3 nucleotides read TGTGCCAGCAGCCAAGACCGACAGTTGTTTTTT.